Listed below are T cell receptor beta chains from one sample, sequenced in a study of blood T cell repertoires in COVID-19. Profiling relied on immunoSEQ multiplex PCR, and the TCRdb table lists in-frame clones only, not all of them. The sample yields about 170,000 clones, about four fifths seen once. The sequenced sample was peripheral blood. The source of these receptors is a man aged 35 to 55 who had recovered from COVID-19. Each CDR3 is given with its conserved first and last residue. A D gene is named only where the DNA matches it firmly. Some rows have no size entry. The others give once, few or many, or a class for an expanded clone.

CDR3	DNA	size	J	V	D
CASSLAPGANVLTF	TGTGCCAGCAGTCTAGCGCCTGGGGCCAACGTCCTGACTTTC	-	TRBJ2-6	TRBV6-5	-
CASSPLPTGVVLSEQFF	TGTGCCAGCAGCCCCCTCCCGACAGGGGTAGTTCTTAGTGAGCAGTTCTTC	once	TRBJ2-1	TRBV5-4	TRBD1
CASSLGLADNEQFF	TGCGCCAGCAGCCTAGGACTAGCGGATAATGAGCAGTTCTTC	-	TRBJ2-1	TRBV5-1	TRBD2
CASSSGPTGTGGYTF	TGCGCCAGCAGCTCTGGTCCGACAGGGACGGGCGGCTACACCTTC	-	TRBJ1-2	TRBV5-1	TRBD1
CASSSRRALGYTF	TGTGCCAGCAGCTCGAGGAGGGCATTAGGCTACACCTTC	-	TRBJ1-2	TRBV6-5	-
CASSSRGIGQPQHF	TGCGCCAGCAGCTCAAGGGGTATTGGTCAGCCCCAGCATTTT	-	TRBJ1-5	TRBV4-1	-
CASSSLQGRTEAFF	TGTGCCAGCAGTTCCCTCCAGGGTAGGACTGAAGCTTTCTTT	-	TRBJ1-1	TRBV6-5	-
CASSPRDYGNIQYF	TGTGCCAGCAGCCCGCGGGACTATGGTAACATTCAGTACTTC	-	TRBJ2-4	TRBV3-1/TRBV3-2	TRBD2
CASNIHLDTQYF	TGTGCCAGCAATATACACCTGGATACGCAGTATTTT	-	TRBJ2-3	TRBV2	-
CASSVAGSLETQYF	TGTGCCAGCAGCGTAGCCGGGAGTCTGGAGACCCAGTACTTC	-	TRBJ2-5	TRBV9	-